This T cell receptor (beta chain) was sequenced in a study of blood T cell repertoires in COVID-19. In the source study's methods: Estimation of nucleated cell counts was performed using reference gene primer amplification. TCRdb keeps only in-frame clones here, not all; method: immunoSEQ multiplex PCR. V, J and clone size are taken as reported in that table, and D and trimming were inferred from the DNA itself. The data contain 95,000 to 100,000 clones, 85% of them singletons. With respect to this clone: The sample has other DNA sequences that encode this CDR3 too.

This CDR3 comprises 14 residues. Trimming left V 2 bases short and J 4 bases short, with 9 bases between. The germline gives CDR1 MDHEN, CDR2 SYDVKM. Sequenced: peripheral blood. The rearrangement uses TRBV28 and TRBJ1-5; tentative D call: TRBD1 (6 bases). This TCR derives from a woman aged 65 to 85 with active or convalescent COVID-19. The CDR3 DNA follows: TGTGCCAGCAGTTTAGGGGGCGGAAATCAGCCCCAGCATTTT. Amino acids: CASSLGGGNQPQHF.